A single sample gave rise to the 6 T cell receptor beta chains below, sequenced in a study of shared clonotypes between healthy human individuals. Profiling relied on immunoSEQ multiplex PCR, and the TCRdb table lists in-frame clones only, not all of them. The sample has around 240,000 clones, 65% seen once. Sequences were obtained from memory CD4+ T cells sorted from blood. Subset described: CD45RA-negative fraction. The receptor source for this set is a man aged 25-45 years in good health.

This clone has just a few counts. The chain combines TRBV10-3 with TRBJ2-1; tentatively, D is TRBD1 or TRBD2 (6 bases each). The CDR3 runs 14 residues. Germline V gene data show CDR1 as ENHRY and CDR2 as SYGVKD. Trimming left V 2 bases short and J 8 bases short, with 13 bases between. CDR3 nucleotides: TGTGCCATCAGTGAGAGCGTAGGGGGGCATGAGCAGTTCTTC. Amino acid sequence: CAISESVGGHEQFF.

This clone has just one count. V and J are TRBV11-2 and TRBJ2-1; the match to TRBD2 covers 7 bases. CDR3 length: 13 residues. The V gene end was trimmed by 4 bases and the J gene end by 10 bases; junction bases not matched to a gene: 7. The germline gives CDR1 SGHAT, CDR2 FQNNGV. DNA for the CDR3: TGTGCCAGCAGCTCCCTCACTAGCGTGGAGCAGTTCTTC. This codes for CASSSLTSVEQFF.

V gene TRBV6-5 combines with J gene TRBJ2-2; no definite D call. Germline CDR1 and CDR2: MNHEY and SVGAGI. V lost 6 bases and J 4 bases, leaving 3 bases between the germline ends. CDR3 length: 11 residues. This CDR3 reads CASRVTGELFF. CDR3 coding DNA: TGTGCCAGCAGGGTCACCGGGGAGCTGTTTTTT.

The chain recombines TRBV2 with TRBJ1-4; 8 positions match TRBD1. This CDR3 is 15 amino acids long. V lost 6 bases to trimming and J lost 7 bases; unmatched junction nucleotides: 10. CDR1 and CDR2 from the germline V gene are SNHLY and FYNNEI. Here the CDR3 reads CASSTNRGISEKLFF. The CDR3 bases are TGTGCCAGCAGCACAAACAGGGGGATTAGTGAAAAACTGTTTTTT. The variable domain in full, with the rest retrieved from reference TRBV2 and TRBJ1-4, is EPEVTQTPSHQVTQMGQEVILRCVPISNHLYFYWYRQILGQKVEFLVSFYNNEISEKSEIFDDQFSVERPDGSNFTLKIRSTKLEDSAMYFCASSTNRGISEKLFFGSGTQLSVL.

This rearrangement joins TRBV7-2 to TRBJ2-2; D uncertain. V lost 6 bases and J 6 bases, leaving 14 bases between the germline ends. The CDR3 is made up of 14 amino acids. Germline CDR1 SGHTA, CDR2 FQGNSA. CDR3 region: CASSETLRPGELFF. The DNA of the CDR3 is TGTGCCAGCAGTGAAACGCTCCGACCCGGGGAGCTGTTTTTT.

This chain links TRBV11-2 with TRBJ2-5, with D maybe TRBD2 (5 bases). The CDR3 sequence is 13 residues long. Per the germline V gene, CDR1 is SGHAT and CDR2 is FQNNGV. V dropped 6 bases and J dropped 5 bases, with 13 bases sitting between them. In DNA form, the CDR3 reads TGTGCCAGCAGTTTCCCGGGGTCGGAGACCCAGTACTTC. Translated, it gives CASSFPGSETQYF.